Below, 29 T cell receptor beta chains from the same sample are listed, as sequenced in a study of blood T cells in healthy people across ages. Primed by a sample-barcoded 5' primer and a J-beta primer mix, a second PCR proceeded for about 7 to 11 cycles. One entry per CDR3 protein, called by TCRdb with MiXCR from the 5' RACE reads. The sample lists hundreds of thousands of distinct CDR3 sequences, more than 40% occurring once. The sample consisted of blood. These receptors came from a man aged 55 to 69 in good health.

The chain recombines TRBV5-1 with TRBJ2-5; 8 positions agree with TRBD1. The trim removed 1 base at V and 1 base at J, leaving 3 bases unmatched. This CDR3 region has 15 residues. Germline-derived CDR1 and CDR2 are SGHRS and YFSETQ. Here the CDR3 DNA reads TGCGCCAGCAGCTTGAATGGACAGGGCCAAGAGACCCAGTACTTC. It translates to CASSLNGQGQETQYF. The full variable domain, rest sourced from reference TRBV5-1 and TRBJ2-5, is KAGVTQTPRYLIKTRGQQVTLSCSPISGHRSVSWYQQTPGQGLQFLFEYFSETQRNKGNFPGRFSGRQFSNSRSEMNVSTLELGDSALYLCASSLNGQGQETQYFGPGTRLLVL.

This clonotype was counted between two and nine times. This chain joins TRBV7-2 and TRBJ2-3; no clear D gene. Trimming shortened V by 0 bases and J by 3 bases, and 13 bases separated the two germline ends. The CDR3 consists of 16 residues. The germline V gene has CDR1 SGHTA and CDR2 FQGNSA. CDR3: CASSLARQLITDTQYF. CDR3 sequence (DNA): TGTGCCAGCAGCTTAGCGCGTCAGTTGATAACAGATACGCAGTATTTT. Looking up the rest from reference TRBV7-2 and TRBJ2-3 gives the full variable domain: GAGVSQSPSNKVTEKGKDVELRCDPISGHTALYWYRQSLGQGLEFLIYFQGNSAPDKSGLPSDRFSAERTGGSVSTLTIQRTQQEDSAVYLCASSLARQLITDTQYFGPGTRLTVL.

The rearrangement uses TRBV6-5 and TRBJ2-2, with D possibly being TRBD1 or TRBD2 (5 bases each). Germline CDR1 MNHEY, CDR2 SVGAGI. V was pared by 6 bases and J by 6 bases, with 11 bases between. The CDR3 totals 13 residues. DNA for the CDR3: TGTGCCAGCAGGGCGAGGGGTTCCGGGGAGCTGTTTTTT. Its translation is CASRARGSGELFF.

The CDR3 loop reads CASSSGQGALNEQFF. The DNA for the CDR3 is TGTGCCAGCAGTTCCGGACAGGGGGCGTTAAATGAGCAGTTCTTC. The chain couples TRBV2 to TRBJ2-1, with 11 bases identical to TRBD1. J lost 7 bases, V lost 5 bases, and 7 bases had no gene match. Germline V CDR1 and CDR2: SNHLY, FYNNEI. The CDR3 consists of 15 residues.

The rearrangement links TRBV4-3 to TRBJ2-7; TRBD1 matches at 8 bases. The CDR3 is 14 amino acids. The J segment lost 4 bases and the V segment lost 3 bases, leaving 5 bases of the junction unmatched. Germline CDR1 LGHNA, CDR2 YSLEER. In DNA, the CDR3 is TGCGCCAGCAGCCAGGACAGGGCTGGGTACGAGCAGTACTTC. This gives the protein CASSQDRAGYEQYF.

This chain links TRBV28 with TRBJ2-7; D perhaps matches TRBD2 (6 bases). V gave up 5 bases and J gave up 5 bases, with 16 bases separating them. Germline V gives CDR1 MDHEN, CDR2 SYDVKM. This CDR3 contains 14 residues. The CDR3 nucleotides read TGTGCCAGCAGTCGGGGACGGGGGTGGGACGAGCAGTACTTC. It encodes CASSRGRGWDEQYF.

The CDR3 spells CASSLGGEYGYTF. The CDR3, as DNA: TGCGCCAGCAGCTTGGGGGGCGAGTATGGCTACACCTTC. J is TRBJ1-2 and V is TRBV5-1, with a tentative D call TRBD1 (5 bases). The CDR3 has 13 amino acids. Deletions cut 0 bases from V and 5 bases from J, with 8 bases between. The germline V gene encodes CDR1 SGHRS and CDR2 YFSETQ. Complete variable domain (other parts from reference TRBV5-1 and TRBJ1-2): KAGVTQTPRYLIKTRGQQVTLSCSPISGHRSVSWYQQTPGQGLQFLFEYFSETQRNKGNFPGRFSGRQFSNSRSEMNVSTLELGDSALYLCASSLGGEYGYTFGSGTRLTVV.

The rearrangement links TRBV12-3 or TRBV12-4 to TRBJ1-1; a weak D match, TRBD1 (5 bases). V lost 2 bases and J lost 6, with 16 bases in between. This CDR3 comprises 15 residues. Here the CDR3 reads CASSLMAGASAEAFF. In DNA form, the CDR3 reads TGTGCCAGCAGTTTAATGGCCGGGGCATCGGCTGAAGCTTTCTTT.

This clonotype was seen repeatedly, ten times or more. This chain uses TRBV7-2 with TRBJ1-6; D is uncertain. This CDR3 contains 12 residues. Germline CDR1 reads SGHTA; CDR2 reads FQGNSA. Trimming cost V 4 bases and J 5 bases, with 3 bases left between them. In DNA form, the CDR3 reads TGTGCCAGCAGCTCTAATAATTCACCCCTCCACTTT. The encoded protein is CASSSNNSPLHF. The full variable domain, completed using reference TRBV7-2 and TRBJ1-6, is GAGVSQSPSNKVTEKGKDVELRCDPISGHTALYWYRQSLGQGLEFLIYFQGNSAPDKSGLPSDRFSAERTGGSVSTLTIQRTQQEDSAVYLCASSSNNSPLHFGNGTRLTVT.

The chain has TRBV7-8 and TRBJ2-5; possible D gene TRBD1, 5 bases. The CDR3 runs to 13 residues. The V gene's germline CDR1 is SGHVS and CDR2 FQNEAQ. V was shortened by 4 bases and J by 3 bases, with 9 bases between the two germline ends. The CDR3 DNA reads as TGTGCCAGCAGCTCCAGGGTGGAAGAGACCCAGTACTTC. Its protein product is CASSSRVEETQYF.

This clonotype was seen a handful of times. The chain couples TRBV20-1 to TRBJ2-1, with D possibly being TRBD1 or TRBD2 (5 bases each). This CDR3 has 16 amino acids. Trimming took 0 bases from V and 0 from J, leaving 12 bases between them. In germline, CDR1 is DFQATT, CDR2 SNEGSKA (reference sequence). This CDR3 reads CSARDRDGSSYNEQFF. The CDR3 DNA reads TGCAGTGCTAGAGATCGGGACGGAAGCTCCTACAATGAGCAGTTCTTC.

This clonotype was counted between two and nine times. V is TRBV29-1 and J is TRBJ1-2; D remains ambiguous. The V gene's germline CDR1 is SQVTM and CDR2 ANQGSEA. The length of the CDR3 is 13 residues. V was clipped by 8 bases and J by 3 bases, with 16 bases between them. The CDR3 nucleotides are TGCAGCTTCCGAGACCTGCCCCACTATGGCTACACCTTC. This translates into CSFRDLPHYGYTF.

This sequence joins TRBV5-1 and TRBJ1-2; D not resolved. The germline CDR1 and CDR2 sequences are SGHRS and YFSETQ. V was clipped by 0 bases and J by 4 bases, with 13 bases between them. This CDR3 comprises 15 residues. The CDR3 loop is CASSLAGEKIYGYTF. DNA of the CDR3: TGCGCCAGCAGCTTGGCAGGAGAGAAAATCTATGGCTACACCTTC.

CDR3 coding DNA: TGCGCCAGCAGCTTGGAAGGACGCAGGACAGATACGCAGTATTTT. Translating it yields CASSLEGRRTDTQYF. The gene calls are TRBV5-1 and TRBJ2-3; D gene unclear. The V and J ends lost 0 bases and 3 bases respectively, with 11 bases between them. The CDR3 contains 15 residues. Germline-derived CDR1 and CDR2 are SGHRS and YFSETQ. Variable domain in full (rest from reference TRBV5-1 and TRBJ2-3): KAGVTQTPRYLIKTRGQQVTLSCSPISGHRSVSWYQQTPGQGLQFLFEYFSETQRNKGNFPGRFSGRQFSNSRSEMNVSTLELGDSALYLCASSLEGRRTDTQYFGPGTRLTVL.

This clonotype was detected only a few times. V and J are TRBV20-1 and TRBJ2-7; either TRBD1 or TRBD2 may supply D (5 bases each). The closer fit of TRBJ2-5 to the DNA end suggests the J call may be wrong. The CDR3 runs 10 residues. Germline V lookup: CDR1 DFQATT, CDR2 SNEGSKA (reference sequence). CDR3 in amino acids: CSAEGETQYF. The CDR3 DNA reads TGCAGTGCCGAGGGGGAGACCCAGTACTTC.

The chain employs TRBV20-1 and TRBJ2-1, with 13 bases lining up with TRBD2. The CDR3 runs to 15 residues. Germline V gene lookup returns CDR1 DFQATT and CDR2 SNEGSKA (reference sequence). Losses at the gene ends were 2 bases for V and 13 bases for J; bases not matched to a gene: 11. Here the CDR3 DNA reads TGCAGTGCTAGAAGGACTAGCGGGGGACAAGAGACCCAGTTCTTC. This sequence encodes CSARRTSGGQETQFF.

This clonotype occurred a few times. This rearrangement joins TRBV20-1 to TRBJ1-1; D unclear. The CDR3 totals 13 residues. Per germline, CDR1 DFQATT and CDR2 SNEGSKA (reference sequence). V dropped 5 bases and J dropped 8 bases, with 18 bases sitting between them. The CDR3 here is CSAESGVGREAFF. The CDR3 nucleotides are TGCAGTGCTGAATCTGGGGTGGGGAGAGAAGCTTTCTTT.

The chain combines TRBV6-1 with TRBJ1-5; no firm D call. The V end was cut by 6 bases, the J end by 6 bases, with 9 bases between. Germline V gives CDR1 MNHNS, CDR2 SASEGT. The CDR3 runs to 12 residues. This CDR3 reads CASRMLFQPQHF. The CDR3 DNA reads TGTGCCAGCAGGATGTTGTTTCAGCCCCAGCATTTT.

There are a few counts of this clonotype. The genes are TRBV7-9 and TRBJ2-3, with D perhaps given as TRBD1 or TRBD2 (5 bases each). The length of the CDR3 is 13 residues. Germline CDR1 reads SEHNR; CDR2 reads FQNEAQ (reference sequence). Trimming stripped 5 bases from V and 6 bases from J, with 12 bases between. CDR3 sequence (DNA): TGTGCCAGCAGCCCGGGGCGTCAGGATACGCAGTATTTT. Amino acid sequence: CASSPGRQDTQYF.

The chain links TRBV5-1 to TRBJ2-1; TRBD2 aligns across 11 bases. The CDR3 spans 14 residues. CDR1 and CDR2 (germline): SGHRS, YFSETQ. V shed 4 bases and J 5 bases; nucleotides not matched to a gene: 2. The CDR3 loop reads CASSTGLADNEQFF. In DNA form, the CDR3 reads TGCGCCAGCAGCACGGGACTAGCGGACAATGAGCAGTTCTTC.

Note on this clonotype: The junction shows a germline mismatch at one end, possibly a read error. The chain couples TRBV9 to TRBJ2-1; D is tentatively TRBD1 or TRBD2 (5 bases each). The better agreement between TRBJ2-7 and the DNA end casts doubt on the J call. CDR3 length equals 14 residues. Germline V gene sequence: CDR1 SGDLS, CDR2 YYNGEE. CDR3 nucleotide sequence: TGTGCCAGCAGCGTAGACGGGGCCTCCCACGAGCAGTACTTC. Its protein is CASSVDGASHEQYF.

The chain combines TRBV7-2 with TRBJ1-1; D is ambiguous. The CDR3 extends over 14 amino acids. Per the germline V gene, CDR1 is SGHTA and CDR2 is FQGNSA. The V end was cut by 5 bases, the J end by 1 base, with 11 bases between. The CDR3 DNA sequence: TGTGCCAGCAGCCTAAGGGCGGGGAACACTGAAGCTTTCTTT. This encodes CASSLRAGNTEAFF.

This chain uses TRBV6-5 with TRBJ2-5; 9 bases agree with TRBD1. This CDR3 comprises 16 residues. Unmatched junction bases numbered 16, after V lost 2 bases and J lost 12 bases. Germline values: CDR1 MNHEY, CDR2 SVGAGI. The CDR3 DNA is TGTGCCAGCAGTTACGTCTCGGGACAGGGAGGTTACGAGGAGTACTTC. Translating it yields CASSYVSGQGGYEEYF.

The sample holds many counts of this clonotype. This chain connects TRBV28 to TRBJ2-5; no definite D call. V was pared by 3 bases and J by 1 base, with 9 bases between. CDR3 length: 14 residues. CDR1 MDHEN and CDR2 SYDVKM come from the germline V gene. CDR3 nucleotide sequence: TGTGCCAGCAGTTTTCCGAACAGCCAAGAGACCCAGTACTTC. Its translation: CASSFPNSQETQYF.

This clonotype was seen at least ten times. The CDR3 sequence: CASSFGSQETQYF. The CDR3 nucleotides are TGCGCCAGCAGCTTCGGCAGCCAAGAGACCCAGTACTTC. The chain couples TRBV4-1 to TRBJ2-5; D unclear. V gave up 5 bases and J gave up 1 base, with 8 bases separating them. The germline CDR1 and CDR2 sequences are MGHRA and YSYEKL. The CDR3 length is 13 residues.

This chain joins TRBV7-2 and TRBJ2-2; D unresolved. The germline V gene has CDR1 SGHTA and CDR2 FQGNSA. V shed 1 base and J shed 1 base, with 7 bases lying between them. The CDR3 is made up of 15 amino acids. This chain's CDR3 is CASSLVGVNTGELFF. In nucleotides, the CDR3 is TGTGCCAGCAGCTTAGTTGGGGTGAACACCGGGGAGCTGTTTTTT.

This clonotype was detected a few times. Possible read error: a much larger clone is one base away. The V gene is TRBV9, the J gene TRBJ2-5; D possibly corresponds to TRBD2 (6 bases). V gave up 0 bases and J gave up 11 bases, with 20 bases separating them. This CDR3 region has 15 residues. Germline-derived CDR1 and CDR2 are SGDLS and YYNGEE. CDR3 sequence: CASSVVEGRASEQYF. As DNA, the CDR3 is TGTGCCAGCAGCGTAGTGGAGGGACGGGCGAGTGAGCAGTACTTC.

This chain links TRBV11-1 with TRBJ2-1; 7 nucleotides line up with TRBD1. The ends lost 7 bases at V and 6 bases at J; junction bases unmatched: 9. CDR3 size: 14 residues. Per germline, CDR1 SGHAT and CDR2 FQDESV (reference sequence). The CDR3 DNA is TGTGCCAGCAACGACGGGACAGAGACCAATGAGCAGTTCTTC. Residues: CASNDGTETNEQFF. The full variable domain, rest sourced from reference TRBV11-1 and TRBJ2-1, is EAEVAQSPRYKITEKSQAVAFWCDPISGHATLYWYRQILGQGPELLVQFQDESVVDDSQLPKDRFSAERLKGVDSTLKIQPAELGDSAMYLCASNDGTETNEQFFGPGTRLTVL.

Worth noting for this clonotype: A much larger clone sits a single nucleotide away, making a read error possible. The V gene is TRBV7-2, the J gene TRBJ2-3, with 7 bases fitting TRBD2. The CDR3 spans 16 residues. Germline CDR1 and CDR2: SGHTA and FQGNSA. CDR3: CASSPRLAGSTDAQYF. DNA of the CDR3: TGTGCCAGCAGCCCAAGACTAGCAGGCTCCACAGATGCGCAGTATTTT.